This TCR beta chain is drawn from a study of technical replicates of blood from a few donors. Sequencing used immunoSEQ multiplex PCR; TCRdb keeps in-frame clones, though not all of them. This sample has 60,000 to 90,000 clones, with almost 98% found just once. The V gene end was trimmed by 0 bases and the J gene end by 3 bases; junction bases not matched to a gene: 7. Germline CDR1 and CDR2: GTSNPN and SVGIG (reference sequence). This CDR3 is 15 amino acids long. This chain links TRBV30 with TRBJ1-1; TRBD1 aligns across 7 bases. Sequencing used T cells isolated from PBMCs. This TCR derives from a human donor in good health. The CDR3 DNA sequence: TGTGCCTGGAGTGTACTGAGACAGGGTGACACTGAAGCTTTCTTT. This translates into CAWSVLRQGDTEAFF. Supplemented by reference TRBV30 and TRBJ1-1, the full variable domain reads SQTIHQWPATLVQPVGSPLSLECTVEGTSNPNLYWYRQAAGRGLQLLFYSVGIGQISSEVPQNLSASRPQDRQFILSSKKLLLSDSGFYLCAWSVLRQGDTEAFFGQGTRLTVV.